This entry lists 22 T cell receptor beta chains sequenced from one sample in a study of beta chain features in type 1 diabetes (dated by TCRdb to the late 2010s). Overall results and qualifications from the work: In all four CD4+ subsets, TCRB CDR3 length was moderately but significantly shorter in type 1 diabetes patients.

To prepare the library, the immunoSEQ multiplex PCR assay was applied. The High Capacity cDNA Reverse Transcription Kit was used to reverse transcribe all of the isolated RNA, meaning that expressed TCRB transcripts were what got sequenced. TCRdb limited this immuneACCESS table to in-frame rearrangements with V and J called. A share of clones is missing; checked studies link under half to unresolved V genes, and the rest is unexplained. A total of 400,000 or so clones appear in this sample, 8.5% to 10% of them only once. The ten largest clones add up to about 0.6% of the sample. These receptors lack a known antigen. Source material: central memory CD4+ T cells from blood. The receptors originated from a man aged 30 to 45 with type 1 diabetes.

The chain employs TRBV19 and TRBJ1-5; tentatively, D is TRBD1 (5 bases). With 5 bases removed from V and 3 bases from J, the gap between germline ends came to 11 bases. The CDR3 has 14 amino acids. Germline CDR1 is LNHDA and CDR2 is SQIVND (reference sequence). CDR3 protein: CASSWKGVNQPQHF. The CDR3 DNA reads TGTGCCAGTAGTTGGAAAGGGGTCAATCAGCCCCAGCATTTT.

In its sample, this clone was seen many times. J is TRBJ1-1 and V is TRBV19; D is unclear. CDR3 length equals 15 residues. Germline V gene sequence: CDR1 LNHDA, CDR2 SQIVND (reference sequence). V gave up 4 bases and J gave up 4 bases, with 16 bases separating them. The CDR3 spells CASSTHSVRRTEAFF. CDR3 bases: TGTGCCAGTAGTACCCACTCGGTCCGCCGCACTGAAGCTTTCTTT.

The chain employs TRBV19 and TRBJ2-7; the D is unclear. Trimming left V 0 bases short and J 3 bases short, with 9 bases between. There are 14 residues in the CDR3. The germline gives CDR1 LNHDA, CDR2 SQIVND (reference sequence). CDR3 residues: CASSIDPDHYEQYF. Written as DNA, the CDR3 is TGTGCCAGTAGTATAGACCCCGACCACTACGAGCAGTACTTC.

Points on this clone: It may be a read error: a sequence one base away is much more abundant. This specimen includes other DNA sequences encoding the same CDR3. The chain couples TRBV18 to TRBJ1-5, with D uncertain. CDR3 length: 15 amino acids. V was cut by 6 bases and J by 2 bases, with 14 bases left in between. Germline V CDR1 and CDR2: KGHSH, LQKENI. The CDR3 DNA sequence: TGTGCCAGCTCGCCGCTAGGGTCGGGCAATCAGCCCCAGCATTTT. This translates into CASSPLGSGNQPQHF.

This clone was seen only a few times. The V and J genes are TRBV5-1 and TRBJ1-1, with D possibly being TRBD1 (5 bases). In germline, CDR1 is SGHRS, CDR2 YFSETQ. Trimming removed 2 bases at V and 7 bases at J, with 12 bases between. This CDR3 spans 13 amino acids. The CDR3 loop is CASSFREEGEAFF. The CDR3 bases are TGCGCCAGCAGCTTCAGGGAAGAGGGTGAAGCTTTCTTT.

This clone showed up just a few times. The chain couples TRBV28 to TRBJ1-3; no definite D call. Germline V gives CDR1 MDHEN, CDR2 SYDVKM. The CDR3 sequence is 14 residues long. V was cut by 4 bases and J by 8 bases, with 15 bases left in between. The CDR3: CASSSGDRSDTIYF. The CDR3 nucleotides read TGTGCCAGCAGTTCCGGGGATCGCTCCGACACCATATATTTT.

J is TRBJ2-1 and V is TRBV15; TRBD2 matches 12 bases. J was trimmed by 0 bases and V by 0 bases; bases with no gene match: 6. CDR1 and CDR2 from the germline V gene are LNHNV and YYDKDF (reference sequence). The CDR3 sequence is 19 residues long. The CDR3 sequence: CATSRDGLAGGSSYNEQFF. For the CDR3, the DNA is TGTGCCACCAGCAGAGACGGCCTAGCGGGGGGGAGCTCCTACAATGAGCAGTTCTTC.

The V gene is TRBV14, the J gene TRBJ1-1; 7 bases align to TRBD1. V trimming: 4 bases; J trimming: 1 base; junction bases outside the gene matches: 12. This CDR3 spans 17 amino acids. Germline V lookup: CDR1 SGHDN, CDR2 FVKESK. The CDR3 loop is CASSPQLLGTANTEAFF. Here the CDR3 DNA reads TGTGCCAGCAGCCCGCAACTCTTAGGGACAGCGAACACTGAAGCTTTCTTT.

The J gene is TRBJ1-5, the V gene TRBV6-6, with D possibly matching TRBD1 (6 bases). V lost 6 bases and J 4 bases, leaving 19 bases between the germline ends. Per germline, CDR1 MNHNY and CDR2 SVGAGI (reference sequence). CDR3 length: 16 residues. The CDR3 region has the DNA TGTGCCAGCAGGAGACTTTTGGGGGCAAGTAATCAGCCCCAGCATTTT. Protein sequence: CASRRLLGASNQPQHF.

This clone was detected many times. The J gene is TRBJ1-4, the V gene TRBV13, with D hard to call. The CDR3 has 13 amino acids. The germline V gene encodes CDR1 PRHDT and CDR2 FYEKMQ (reference sequence). Trimming stripped 3 bases from V and 7 bases from J, with 9 bases between. The CDR3 sequence is CASSLRMFEKLFF. The CDR3 nucleotides read TGTGCCAGCAGCTTGCGGATGTTTGAAAAACTGTTTTTT.

This clone was detected a few times. The rearrangement uses TRBV28 and TRBJ2-3; 14 bases align to TRBD2. With V trimmed by 5 bases and J by 2 bases, 9 bases remained unmatched. CDR1 and CDR2 from the germline V gene are MDHEN and SYDVKM. The CDR3 has 18 amino acids. As DNA, the CDR3 is TGTGCCAGCAGTCCCCTTGGACTAGCGGGAGGATCCACAGATACGCAGTATTTT. Translated: CASSPLGLAGGSTDTQYF.

The chain links TRBV5-1 to TRBJ2-5; 7 bases fit TRBD1. V shed 4 bases and J 2 bases; nucleotides not matched to a gene: 8. CDR1 and CDR2 from the germline V gene are SGHRS and YFSETQ. The CDR3 has 15 amino acids. This CDR3 reads CASSLYRGTQETQYF. The DNA of the CDR3 is TGCGCCAGCAGCCTGTACAGGGGTACACAAGAGACCCAGTACTTC. The whole variable domain, remainder taken from reference TRBV5-1 and TRBJ2-5, is KAGVTQTPRYLIKTRGQQVTLSCSPISGHRSVSWYQQTPGQGLQFLFEYFSETQRNKGNFPGRFSGRQFSNSRSEMNVSTLELGDSALYLCASSLYRGTQETQYFGPGTRLLVL.

The chain couples TRBV27 to TRBJ2-7; D may correspond to TRBD1 or TRBD2 (5 bases each). The V end was cut by 6 bases, the J end by 1 base, with 13 bases between. This CDR3 is built from 14 residues. CDR1 and CDR2 (germline): MNHEY, SMNVEV (reference sequence). CDR3 loop: CASSPRDQSYEQYF. The CDR3 DNA reads TGTGCCAGCAGCCCCCGGGACCAATCCTACGAGCAGTACTTC.

CDR3 coding DNA: TGTGCCAGCAGTTCCTATGGACAGGGGAGATCCTACGAGCAGTACTTC. Protein: CASSSYGQGRSYEQYF. The chain is built from TRBV6-5 and TRBJ2-7; TRBD1 aligns across 9 bases. Germline CDR1 and CDR2: MNHEY and SVGAGI. The CDR3 is 16 amino acids. V lost 4 bases and J lost 1; bases outside the gene matches: 8.

A few counts support this clone. V and J are TRBV6-1 and TRBJ1-1; D gene uncertain. V lost 8 bases to trimming and J lost 2 bases, with 15 bases between them. From germline, CDR1 is MNHNS and CDR2 SASEGT. This CDR3 is built from 14 residues. The CDR3 DNA follows: TGTGCCAGCGGAAAGGACGGACTTAACACTGAAGCTTTCTTT. This sequence encodes CASGKDGLNTEAFF.

The V call is TRBV11-2, the J call TRBJ2-4, with D perhaps matching TRBD2 (6 bases). Per the germline V gene, CDR1 is SGHAT and CDR2 is FQNNGV. Trimming stripped 0 bases from V and 1 base from J, with 13 bases between. The CDR3 totals 17 residues. The CDR3 coding sequence is TGTGCCAGCAGCTTAGAGGGCCGGGACTGGGCCAAAAACATTCAGTACTTC. This sequence encodes CASSLEGRDWAKNIQYF.

This clone was counted ten times or more. The chain recombines TRBV7-2 with TRBJ2-4, with D hard to call. Germline CDR1 SGHTA, CDR2 FQGNSA. CDR3 length: 13 residues. V shed 0 bases and J shed 5 bases, with 5 bases lying between them. The CDR3 protein is CASSLALENIQYF. As DNA, the CDR3 is TGTGCCAGCAGCTTAGCCCTTGAAAACATTCAGTACTTC.

There are many counts of this clone. This sequence joins TRBV29-1 and TRBJ2-5, with D perhaps given as TRBD1 or TRBD2 (5 bases each). CDR1 and CDR2 (germline): SQVTM, ANQGSEA. The CDR3 runs to 14 residues. Trimming pared 6 bases from V and 4 bases from J, leaving 18 bases between. For the CDR3, the DNA is TGCAGCGTCCGAACCGGGTGGGGGAGAGAGACCCAGTACTTC. It translates to CSVRTGWGRETQYF.

The chain joins TRBV6-5 to TRBJ1-5; D is perhaps TRBD1 (5 bases). This CDR3 comprises 13 residues. CDR1 MNHEY and CDR2 SVGAGI come from the germline V gene. The V end was cut by 2 bases, the J end by 7 bases, with 9 bases between. DNA for the CDR3: TGTGCCAGCAGTTACGGGACTGGACAGCCCCAGCATTTT. This gives the protein CASSYGTGQPQHF.

This clone was observed many times. The chain combines TRBV14 with TRBJ2-2; unclear D gene. This CDR3 has 13 amino acids. Trimming left V 1 base short and J 1 base short, with 1 base between. Germline V gene sequence: CDR1 SGHDN, CDR2 FVKESK. CDR3 bases: TGTGCCAGCAGCCAAGGGAACACCGGGGAGCTGTTTTTT. This gives the protein CASSQGNTGELFF. The full variable domain, completed using reference TRBV14 and TRBJ2-2, is EAGVTQFPSHSVIEKGQTVTLRCDPISGHDNLYWYRRVMGKEIKFLLHFVKESKQDESGMPNNRFLAERTGGTYSTLKVQPAELEDSGVYFCASSQGNTGELFFGEGSRLTVL.

This clone was observed a handful of times. The chain carries TRBV28 and TRBJ1-3; D remains ambiguous. The CDR3 is 14 amino acids. The germline V gene has CDR1 MDHEN and CDR2 SYDVKM. V was cut by 8 bases and J by 2 bases, with 13 bases left in between. The CDR3 sequence is CASLLQKPGNTIYF. CDR3 bases: TGTGCCAGCCTATTACAGAAGCCTGGAAACACCATATATTTT.

The V gene is TRBV14, the J gene TRBJ1-2; 8 bases map to TRBD1. Trimming cost V 4 bases and J 2 bases; bases outside gene matches: 9. Germline lookup yields CDR1 SGHDN and CDR2 FVKESK. The CDR3 loop spans 16 amino acids. CDR3 loop: CASSPKYDRGNYGYTF. The DNA for the CDR3 is TGTGCCAGCAGCCCTAAATACGACAGGGGAAACTATGGCTACACCTTC.